This T cell receptor beta chain was found in a study of blood T cell repertoires in COVID-19. This table comes from immunoSEQ multiplex PCR, and its TCRdb copy is limited to in-frame clones, with some not included. This sample has around 190,000 clones, with 75% to 85% found just once. The CDR3 runs to 15 residues. Germline CDR1 is SGHDN and CDR2 is FVKESK. V dropped 5 bases and J dropped 7 bases, with 17 bases sitting between them. The sequence was obtained from a woman between 40 and 50 years old with COVID-19, enrolled during active disease. Sequencing was performed on peripheral blood. The chain carries TRBV14 and TRBJ1-4; D is uncertain. CDR3 nucleotide sequence: TGTGCCAGCAGCTTGGGCCTAGCTCGGAGTGAAAAACTGTTTTTT. It codes for CASSLGLARSEKLFF.